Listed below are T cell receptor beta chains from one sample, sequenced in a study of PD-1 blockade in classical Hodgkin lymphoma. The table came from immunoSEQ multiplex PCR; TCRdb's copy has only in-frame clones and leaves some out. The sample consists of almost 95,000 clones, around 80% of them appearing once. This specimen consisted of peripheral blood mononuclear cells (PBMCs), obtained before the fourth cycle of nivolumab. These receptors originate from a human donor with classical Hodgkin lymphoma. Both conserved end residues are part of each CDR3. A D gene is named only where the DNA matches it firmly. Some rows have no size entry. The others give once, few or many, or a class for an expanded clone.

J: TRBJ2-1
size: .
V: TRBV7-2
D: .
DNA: TGTGCCAGCAGCTTAGATTATACCAATGAGCAGTTCTTC
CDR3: CASSLDYTNEQFF

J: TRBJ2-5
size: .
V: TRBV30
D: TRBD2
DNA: TGTGCCTGGAGTTCGACTAGCGGGAGGCCAGAGACCCAGTACTTC
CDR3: CAWSSTSGRPETQYF

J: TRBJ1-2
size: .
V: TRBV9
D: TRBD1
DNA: TGTGCCAGCAGCCCCCGGGACAGGGGGCCAATTAATGGCTACACCTTC
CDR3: CASSPRDRGPINGYTF

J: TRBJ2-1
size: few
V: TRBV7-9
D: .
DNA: TGTGCCAGCAGCCCTCGGAGGTGGTCGGGCAATGAGCAGTTCTTC
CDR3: CASSPRRWSGNEQFF

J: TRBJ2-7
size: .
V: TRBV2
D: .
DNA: TGTGCCAGCAGGAGAGATCCTTACGAGCAGTACTTC
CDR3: CASRRDPYEQYF

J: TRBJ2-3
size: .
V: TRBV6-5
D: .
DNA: TGTGCCAGCGCTTGGCGGAGTAGCACAGATACGCAGTATTTT
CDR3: CASAWRSSTDTQYF

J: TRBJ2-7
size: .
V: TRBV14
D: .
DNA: TGTGCCAGCAGCCAAAGACAGTATCTCGACGAGCAGTACTTC
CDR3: CASSQRQYLDEQYF

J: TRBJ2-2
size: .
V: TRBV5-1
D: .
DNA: TGCGCCAGCAGCTTGGGTGGGACGGTCACCGGGGAGCTGTTTTTT
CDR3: CASSLGGTVTGELFF

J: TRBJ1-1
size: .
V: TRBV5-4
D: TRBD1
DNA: TGTGCCAGCGGCCCTTTCCCGGGACAGGGTTCTGAAGCTTTCTTT
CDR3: CASGPFPGQGSEAFF

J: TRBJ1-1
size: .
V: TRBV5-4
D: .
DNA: TGTGCCAGCAGCTCCCCGGGGGGCCAGACTGAAGCTTTCTTT
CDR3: CASSSPGGQTEAFF

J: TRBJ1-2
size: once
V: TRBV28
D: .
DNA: TGTGCCAGCAGTTTAGTGGTTGAACAAGGCTACACCTTC
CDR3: CASSLVVEQGYTF

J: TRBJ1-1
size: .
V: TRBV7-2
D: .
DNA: TGTGCCAGCTTACGACAGGTGAACACTGAAGCTTTCTTT
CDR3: CASLRQVNTEAFF

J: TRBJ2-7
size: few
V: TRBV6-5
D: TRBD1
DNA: TGTGCCAGCAGTTACTCCGGGACAGGGCACTACGAGCAGTACTTC
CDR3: CASSYSGTGHYEQYF

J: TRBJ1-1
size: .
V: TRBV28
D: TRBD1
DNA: TGTGCCAGCAGTGGCCAGACAGGGGAGGACACTGAAGCTTTCTTT
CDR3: CASSGQTGEDTEAFF

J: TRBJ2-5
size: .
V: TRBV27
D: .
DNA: TGTGCCAGCACCCCTCGGGGCGGACAAGAGACCCAGTACTTC
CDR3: CASTPRGGQETQYF

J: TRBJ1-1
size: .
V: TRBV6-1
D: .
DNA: TGTGCCAGCACATGGGGGGGGACTGAAGCTTTCTTT
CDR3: CASTWGGTEAFF

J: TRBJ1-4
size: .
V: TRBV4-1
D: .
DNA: TGCGCCAGCAGCCTCCTAGACAGTAATGAAAAACTGTTTTTT
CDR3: CASSLLDSNEKLFF

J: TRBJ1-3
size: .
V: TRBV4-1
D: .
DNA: TGCGCCAGCAGCCAAGGCCGGGGCTCTGGAAACACCATATATTTT
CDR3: CASSQGRGSGNTIYF

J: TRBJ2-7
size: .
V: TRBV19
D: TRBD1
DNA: TGTGCCAGTAGCCGGGACAGAAACTACGAGCAGTACTTC
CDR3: CASSRDRNYEQYF

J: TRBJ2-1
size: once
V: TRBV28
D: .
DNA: TGTGCCAGCAGCACCTACCTTTCGATCAATGAGCAGTTCTTC
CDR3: CASSTYLSINEQFF

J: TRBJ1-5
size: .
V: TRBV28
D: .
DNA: TGTGCCAGCAGCTTCGCGGACCCAATCAATCAGCCCCAGCATTTT
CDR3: CASSFADPINQPQHF

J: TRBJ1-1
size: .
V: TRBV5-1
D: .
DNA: TGCGCCAGCAGCTTGACAGGGACCCTCATGAACACTGAAGCTTTCTTT
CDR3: CASSLTGTLMNTEAFF

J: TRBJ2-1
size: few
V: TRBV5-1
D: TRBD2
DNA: TGCGCCAGCAGCTGGGGACTAGCGGCATACAATGAGCAGTTCTTC
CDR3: CASSWGLAAYNEQFF

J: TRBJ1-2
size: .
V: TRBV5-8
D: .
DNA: TGTGCCAGCAGCTTCATATCAAACAGCCCTTCCCATTTC
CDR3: CASSFISNSPSHF

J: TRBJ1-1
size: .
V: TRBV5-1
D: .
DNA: TGCGCCAGCAGCTTGGATCCGGGGAAGATGAACACTGAAGCTTTCTTT
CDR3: CASSLDPGKMNTEAFF

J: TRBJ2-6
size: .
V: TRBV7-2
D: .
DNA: TGTGCCAGCAGCAATCCAGGGGTCGCAGGGGCCAACGTCCTGACTTTC
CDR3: CASSNPGVAGANVLTF

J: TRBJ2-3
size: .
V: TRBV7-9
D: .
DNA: TGTGCCAGCAGCCCACGACTCCTCACAGATACGCAGTATTTT
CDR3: CASSPRLLTDTQYF

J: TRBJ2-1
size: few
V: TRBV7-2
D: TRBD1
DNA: TGTGCCAGCAGCTTAGGCGGGACAGGGCGAGCCCAAAATGAGCAGTTCTTC
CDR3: CASSLGGTGRAQNEQFF

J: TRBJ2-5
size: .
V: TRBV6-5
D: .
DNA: TGTGCCAGCAGTCCGACGCATACGGGGGAGACCCAGTACTTC
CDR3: CASSPTHTGETQYF

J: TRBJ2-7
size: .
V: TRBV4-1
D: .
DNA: TGCGCCAGCAGGCTGATGGATTTTAGCTCCTACGAGCAGTACTTC
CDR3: CASRLMDFSSYEQYF

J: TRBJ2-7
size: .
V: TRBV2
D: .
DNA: TGTGCCAGCAGTTCTGAGGGGGGACGACGTTACGAGCAGTACTTC
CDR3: CASSSEGGRRYEQYF

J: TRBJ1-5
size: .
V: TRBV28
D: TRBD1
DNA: TGTGCCAGCAAAGGCAGGGGGCCGGGGAATCAGCCCCAGCATTTT
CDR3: CASKGRGPGNQPQHF

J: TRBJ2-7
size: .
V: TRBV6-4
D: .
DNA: TGTGCCAGCACCCCCATGGGGTCCTACGAGCAGTACTTC
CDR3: CASTPMGSYEQYF

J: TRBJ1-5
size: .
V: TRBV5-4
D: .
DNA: TGTGCCAGCAGCTTGGGGGAAGGTCAGCCCCAGCATTTT
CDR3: CASSLGEGQPQHF

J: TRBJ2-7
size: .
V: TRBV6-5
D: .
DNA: TGTGCCAGCAGTTACGCTGGGACGTTAGGAGACGAGCAGTACTTC
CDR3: CASSYAGTLGDEQYF

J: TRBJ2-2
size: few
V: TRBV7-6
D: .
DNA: TGTGCCAGCAGCTTACTAGAAGCCGGGGAGCTGTTTTTT
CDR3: CASSLLEAGELFF

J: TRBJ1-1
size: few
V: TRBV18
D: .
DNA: TGTGCCAGCTCACCAGGGTTTGGTGAAACCACTGAAGCTTTCTTT
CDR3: CASSPGFGETTEAFF

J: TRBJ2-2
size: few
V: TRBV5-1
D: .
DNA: TGCGCCAGCGGCCATAGAGGCGGGGAGCTGTTTTTT
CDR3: CASGHRGGELFF

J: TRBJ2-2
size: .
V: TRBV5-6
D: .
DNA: TGTGCCAGCAGCTGGAATCTTGCCGGGGAGCTGTTTTTT
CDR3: CASSWNLAGELFF

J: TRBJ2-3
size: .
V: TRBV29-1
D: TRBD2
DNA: TGCAGCGCTAGCGGGGGAACAGATACGCAGTATTTT
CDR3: CSASGGTDTQYF

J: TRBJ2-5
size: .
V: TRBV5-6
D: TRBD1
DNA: TGTGCCAGCAGCTTGCCCGTCTACGACAGGGGGGAGACCCAGTACTTC
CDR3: CASSLPVYDRGETQYF

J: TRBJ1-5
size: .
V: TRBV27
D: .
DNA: TGTGCCAGCAGTTTAGACCCCTATAGCAATCAGCCCCAGCATTTT
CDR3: CASSLDPYSNQPQHF

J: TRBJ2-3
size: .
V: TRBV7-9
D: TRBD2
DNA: TGTGCCAGCAGCCCGGGACTAGCGGGGGGAGATACGCAGTATTTT
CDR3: CASSPGLAGGDTQYF

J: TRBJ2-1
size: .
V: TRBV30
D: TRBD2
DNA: TGTGCCTGGAGTGGACTAGCGGGAGTTGGTGAGCAGTTCTTC
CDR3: CAWSGLAGVGEQFF

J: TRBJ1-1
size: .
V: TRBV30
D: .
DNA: TGTGCCTGGGCAAGGACCGGCGGGGCTTTCTTT
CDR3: CAWARTGGAFF

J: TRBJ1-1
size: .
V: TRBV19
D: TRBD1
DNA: TGTGCCAGTAGTATTTTTGACAGGGGGCTCACTGAAGCTTTCTTT
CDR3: CASSIFDRGLTEAFF

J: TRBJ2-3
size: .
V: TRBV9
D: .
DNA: TGTGCCAGCAGCCCCCGGGCAGGGCAGGCGACAGATACGCAGTATTTT
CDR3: CASSPRAGQATDTQYF

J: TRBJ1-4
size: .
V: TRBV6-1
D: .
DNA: TGTGCCAGCAGTGAAGCGTTTACAGGGTACGAAAAACTGTTTTTT
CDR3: CASSEAFTGYEKLFF

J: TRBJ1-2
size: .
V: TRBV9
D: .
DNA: TGTGCCAGCAGCGTAGGTGGTGCTAACAGGGATTATGGCTACACCTTC
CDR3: CASSVGGANRDYGYTF

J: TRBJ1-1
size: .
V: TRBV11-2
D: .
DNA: TGTGCCAGCAGCTTTACAGGCGGGAACACTGAAGCTTTCTTT
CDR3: CASSFTGGNTEAFF

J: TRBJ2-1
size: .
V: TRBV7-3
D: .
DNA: TGTGCCAGCAGCTCAGACACGTACAATGAGCAGTTCTTC
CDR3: CASSSDTYNEQFF

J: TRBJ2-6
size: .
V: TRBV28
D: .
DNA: TGTGCCAGCAGTCCACTACGCGGGGGGGGACAGGCTTACTCTGGGGCCAACGTCCTGACTTTC
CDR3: CASSPLRGGGQAYSGANVLTF

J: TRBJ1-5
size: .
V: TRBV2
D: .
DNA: TGTGCCAGCAGCCCCGGGACTCCCGTCGGGCCCCAGCATTTT
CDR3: CASSPGTPVGPQHF

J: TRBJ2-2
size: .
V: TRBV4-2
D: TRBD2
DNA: TGTGCCAGCAGCCAGTATGCCTCATTAGCGGGAGGGGACACCGGGGAGCTGTTTTTT
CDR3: CASSQYASLAGGDTGELFF

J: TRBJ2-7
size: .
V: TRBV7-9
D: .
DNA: TGTGCCAGCAGTAAGACGGGAGAGAGACCCCGCGACGAGCAGTACTTC
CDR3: CASSKTGERPRDEQYF

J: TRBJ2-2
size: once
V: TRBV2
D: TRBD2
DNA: TGTGCCAGCAGGGGGGACTATGACACCGGGGAGCTGTTTTTT
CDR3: CASRGDYDTGELFF

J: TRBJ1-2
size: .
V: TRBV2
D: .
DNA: TGTGCCAGCAGAGGGTTCGACCGCAACTATGGCTACACCTTC
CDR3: CASRGFDRNYGYTF